This entry describes one T cell receptor (beta chain). The clone's antigen remains unknown. No clone much larger than this one lies a single base away; base qualities are absent. The sample comes from a study of OX40 agonist ivuxolimab in advanced cancers. For context, the study as a whole: Ivuxolimab, which targeted the costimulatory receptor OX40 (CD134), was an agonistic, fully human IgG2 monoclonal antibody. The paper covers the monotherapy dose-escalation part of the phase I ivuxolimab trial, which included N ≈ 50 patients. The dose-escalation cohort was about 83% male with a mean age of roughly 60 years, ranging from roughly 23 to 79. Peripheral TCRbeta sequencing was intended to test whether TCR sequence diversity was altered and clonal T-cell expansion was caused by ivuxolimab. Partial responses occurred in three dose-escalation patients, of whom one had hepatocellular carcinoma and two had cutaneous melanoma. Prior anti-PD-1, anti-PD-L1 or anti-CTLA-4 therapy was permitted, and approximately 41% of dose-escalation patients had received checkpoint inhibitors. Intravenous ivuxolimab was administered to patients every 2 weeks at six dose levels: 0.01, 0.1, 0.3, 1.5, 3 and 10 mg/kg. Of the roughly 54 patients in dose escalation, about 20 had hepatocellular carcinoma, some 15 had melanoma, 9 had renal cell carcinoma and 9 had head and neck cancer. The study at large found these results: In the 0.1-3.0 mg/kg groups, partial responders had among the lowest normalized peripheral clonal expansion, particularly in CD8+ T cells. Low levels of normalized T-cell clonal expansion were also seen in some patients who did not respond. Clonal expansion of both CD4+ and CD8+ blood T cells was observed from baseline to week 6 at doses 0.1 to 3.0 mg/kg. After ivuxolimab, CD8+ T cells had more expanded clones than CD4+ T cells on average. Antigen specificity was not determined for the clonally expanded peripheral T cells.

The trial excluded patients who had a history of autoimmune disease or who were on systemic immunosuppression. Peripheral blood for TCR sequencing was collected from all dose cohorts at baseline, on cycle 4 day 1, and on cycle 7 day 1. Samples were obtained from an open-label, multicenter, first-in-human phase I dose-escalation trial of ivuxolimab. The trial enrolled adults with locally advanced or metastatic head and neck squamous cell, hepatocellular, melanoma or renal cell carcinoma. Before TCR sequencing, CD4+ T cells and CD8+ T cells were sorted from peripheral blood as separate populations. The germline V gene sets CDR1 to SGHRS and CDR2 to YFSETQ. Clipping removes 4 bases from V and 2 bases from J, with 12 as the unmatched junction base count. Spanning cysteine to phenylalanine, the CDR3 consists of 17 amino acids. The read is trimmed to its CDR3 DNA, 51 bases read in frame from base 1. Genomic DNA was extracted from sorted cells for sequencing of the TCRbeta CDR3 region. TCRbeta CDR3 regions were sequenced using the immunoSEQ Assay. In TCRdb, the immuneACCESS table is reduced to in-frame sequences with V and J assigned. These tables do not hold every clone; where another copy was compared, an unresolved V gene accounts for under half, and the others remain unexplained. This sample has about 51,000 clones in its table, and approximately 83% of those were observed once. The ten largest clones add up to over 3% of the sample.

The sample here was CD4+ or CD8+ T cells sorted from blood, taken in a trial of the OX40 agonist ivuxolimab. This sequence uses TRBV5-1 and TRBJ1-1, and 9 junctional nucleotides match TRBD1. The sequence came from an adult with an advanced solid tumor such as melanoma, head and neck, liver or kidney cancer. DNA sequence: TGCGCCAGCAGCCTCCAGTCCCGGGACAGGGCCAACACTGAAGCTTTCTTT. It specifies CASSLQSRDRANTEAFF.